The rows below give T cell receptor beta chains drawn from one sample of a study of T cell responses to AZD1222 COVID-19 vaccine. Libraries were prepared by immunoSEQ multiplex PCR; TCRdb keeps only in-frame clonotypes and omits some of them. The data contain approximately 150,000 clones, about 92% of them singletons. The sample consisted of peripheral blood, taken on day 0 of AZD1222 vaccination. These receptors all come from an adult in good health. CDR3s include the opening cysteine and the closing phenylalanine or tryptophan. The D gene is left open where the match is weak. Size is omitted from some rows. Given values are once, few, many or a class for expanded clones.

j_call,d_call,v_call,clone_size,cdr3_nt,cdr3_aa
TRBJ1-1,-,TRBV7-9,-,TGTGCCAGCAGCTTAATGACTGTTGAGAACACTGAAGCTTTCTTT,CASSLMTVENTEAFF
TRBJ1-5,-,TRBV27,-,TGTGCCAGCAGTCGCACGGGGGGCCATCAGCCCCAGCATTTT,CASSRTGGHQPQHF
TRBJ1-2,-,TRBV7-9,-,TGTGCCAGCAGCTTAGAGGGCAGGGGCTATGGCTACACCTTC,CASSLEGRGYGYTF
TRBJ2-2,-,TRBV6-1,-,TGTGCCAGCAGTGAATTCTGGGGGCTCGCCGGGGAGCTGTTTTTT,CASSEFWGLAGELFF
TRBJ2-7,TRBD1,TRBV29-1,-,TGCAGCGTTGGCCGGGGCACAGGGGGTCTAGTCGAGCAGTACTTC,CSVGRGTGGLVEQYF
TRBJ1-4,TRBD1,TRBV4-3,-,TGCGCCAGCAGCCAAGGCCAATTAACAGGGGTGGAAAAACTGTTTTTT,CASSQGQLTGVEKLFF
TRBJ1-6,-,TRBV9,-,TGTGCCAGCAGCGTAGCTGGCGGCAGGGGAAATTCACCCCTCCACTTT,CASSVAGGRGNSPLHF
TRBJ1-1,-,TRBV7-9,-,TGTGCCAGCAGCTTAGGAGGGGGAGCTGAAGCTTTCTTT,CASSLGGGAEAFF
TRBJ1-2,TRBD1,TRBV7-3,-,TGTGCCAGCAGCTTAACGGGACAGGGCGGCTATGGCTACACCTTC,CASSLTGQGGYGYTF
TRBJ2-5,TRBD2,TRBV20-1,-,TGCAGTGCTAGTAAAGGAGTAGCGGGACCCCCCCAGTACTTC,CSASKGVAGPPQYF
TRBJ2-7,-,TRBV6-1,once,TGTGCCAGCAGTGAACAGGGCTCCGAGCAGTACTTC,CASSEQGSEQYF
TRBJ2-7,TRBD1,TRBV6-5,-,TGTGCCAGCAGGGCGGGACAGGGGAGCTCCTACGAGCAGTACTTC,CASRAGQGSSYEQYF
TRBJ1-1,TRBD1,TRBV6-5,-,TGTGCCAGCAGCGGACAGGCTAACACTGAAGCTTTCTTT,CASSGQANTEAFF
TRBJ2-5,-,TRBV29-1,-,TGCAGCGTTGCGGCCCGGTTCTTAGAGACCCAGTACTTC,CSVAARFLETQYF
TRBJ2-3,TRBD1,TRBV6-4,-,TGTGCCAGCAGTGTGGGACAGGGGGAAAGTGATACGCAGTATTTT,CASSVGQGESDTQYF
TRBJ2-5,-,TRBV6-2/TRBV6-3,-,TGTGCCAGCAGTCCGGGGTGGGAGACCCAGTACTTC,CASSPGWETQYF
TRBJ1-5,-,TRBV28,once,TGTGCCAGCAGTTTTTTTGGGGGACCCAATCAGCCCCAGCATTTT,CASSFFGGPNQPQHF
TRBJ1-1,-,TRBV5-1,once,TGCGCCAGCAGCTTGGCCAGGCATATGAACACTGAAGCTTTCTTT,CASSLARHMNTEAFF
TRBJ1-3,-,TRBV5-1,-,TGCGCCAGCAGCTCGACGACGGGGGCCTCTGGAAACACCATATATTTT,CASSSTTGASGNTIYF
TRBJ1-3,TRBD1,TRBV28,few,TGTGCCAGCAGTATGAACCCGGGAGGCAGGGGGCAGGGAAACACCATATATTTT,CASSMNPGGRGQGNTIYF
TRBJ2-7,-,TRBV10-3,-,TGTGCCATCAGCGTTGCTGGGGGATCCGGTGCCGGCGAGCAGTACTTC,CAISVAGGSGAGEQYF
TRBJ2-5,TRBD2,TRBV5-4,-,TGTGCCAGCAGCTCGGGGGGTGGGGAGACCCAGTACTTC,CASSSGGGETQYF